These 3 T cell receptor beta chains came from one sample sequenced in a study of blood T cell repertoires in COVID-19. Using immunoSEQ multiplex PCR, the repertoire was profiled, and TCRdb retains in-frame clones only, with some absent. Here the sample spans about 190,000 clones, approximately 84% being singletons. Sequenced: peripheral blood. The receptors shown here come from a woman aged 70-85 years with active or convalescent COVID-19.

V usage is TRBV12-3 or TRBV12-4 and J usage is TRBJ2-7, with a tentative D call TRBD2 (5 bases). V gave up 3 bases and J gave up 4 bases, with 10 bases separating them. This CDR3 spans 13 amino acids. The CDR3 reads CASSLGVAYEQYF. The CDR3 coding sequence is TGTGCCAGCAGTTTGGGAGTGGCTTACGAGCAGTACTTC.

This clone has just one count. J is TRBJ1-5 and V is TRBV12-3 or TRBV12-4; the D gene is possibly TRBD1 (5 bases). Trimming removed 10 bases at V and 0 bases at J, with 7 bases between. The CDR3 has 12 amino acids. This CDR3 reads CATGISNQPQHF. CDR3 DNA: TGTGCCACAGGGATTAGCAATCAGCCCCAGCATTTT.

On this clone itself: Germline is not matched at one junction end, which may reflect a read error. The rearrangement links TRBV7-7 to TRBJ2-1; 10 nucleotides line up with TRBD1. CDR3 length equals 16 residues. Germline values: CDR1 SSHAT, CDR2 FNYEAQ (reference sequence). The CDR3 DNA sequence: TGTGCTAGCAGCTCACGACAGGGGGCTAAAGTAAATGAGCAGTTCTTC. It specifies CASSSRQGAKVNEQFF.